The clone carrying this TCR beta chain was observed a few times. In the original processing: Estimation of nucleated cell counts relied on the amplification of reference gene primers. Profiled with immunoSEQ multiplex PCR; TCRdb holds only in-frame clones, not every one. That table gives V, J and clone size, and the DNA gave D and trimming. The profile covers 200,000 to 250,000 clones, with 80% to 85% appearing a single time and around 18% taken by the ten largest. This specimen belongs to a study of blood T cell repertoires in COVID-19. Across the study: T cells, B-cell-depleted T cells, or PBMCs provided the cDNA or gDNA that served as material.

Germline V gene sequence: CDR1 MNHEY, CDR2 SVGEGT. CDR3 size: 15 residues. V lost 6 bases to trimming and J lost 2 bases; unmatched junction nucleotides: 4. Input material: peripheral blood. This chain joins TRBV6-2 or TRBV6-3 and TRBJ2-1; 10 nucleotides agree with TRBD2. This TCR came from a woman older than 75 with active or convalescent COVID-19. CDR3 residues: CASSLSGGAYNEQFF. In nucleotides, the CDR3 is TGTGCCAGCAGCCTAAGCGGGGGGGCCTACAATGAGCAGTTCTTC.